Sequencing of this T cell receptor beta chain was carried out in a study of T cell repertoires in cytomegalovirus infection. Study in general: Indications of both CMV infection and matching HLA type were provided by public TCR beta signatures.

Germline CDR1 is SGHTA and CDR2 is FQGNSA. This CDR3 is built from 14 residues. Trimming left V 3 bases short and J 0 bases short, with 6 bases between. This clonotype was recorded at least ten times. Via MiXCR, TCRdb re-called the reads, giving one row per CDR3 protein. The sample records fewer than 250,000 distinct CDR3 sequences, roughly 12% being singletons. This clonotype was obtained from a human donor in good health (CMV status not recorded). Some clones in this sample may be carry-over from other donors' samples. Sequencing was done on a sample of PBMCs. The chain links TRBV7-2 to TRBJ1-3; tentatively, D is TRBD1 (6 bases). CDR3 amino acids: CASSLGASGNTIYF. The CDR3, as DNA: TGTGCCAGCAGCTTGGGGGCCTCTGGAAACACCATATATTTT.